The rows below give T cell receptor beta chains drawn from one sample of a study of blood T cell repertoires in COVID-19. Repertoires were generated with immunoSEQ multiplex PCR, while TCRdb's copy carries only in-frame clones and drops some. The sample yields 650,000 to 800,000 clones, about nine tenths seen once. The sample consisted of peripheral blood. These receptors originate from a woman aged 18-29 years with acute or convalescent COVID-19. Each CDR3 is given with its conserved first and last residue. D genes are given only for firm matches. The listing skips clone size in some rows; elsewhere it reads once, few, many or a size class.

d_call: .; clone_size: .; v_call: TRBV6-6; cdr3_length: 16; j_call: TRBJ1-1; cdr3_aa: CASSYPAGGRGTEAFF; cdr3_nt: TGTGCCAGCAGTTACCCCGCGGGGGGACGAGGGACTGAAGCTTTCTTT
d_call: .; clone_size: .; v_call: TRBV29-1; cdr3_length: 14; j_call: TRBJ2-2; cdr3_aa: CSVVQAANTGELFF; cdr3_nt: TGCAGCGTTGTCCAGGCAGCGAACACCGGGGAGCTGTTTTTT
d_call: .; clone_size: .; v_call: TRBV7-8; cdr3_length: 17; j_call: TRBJ1-6; cdr3_aa: CASSSRTAHSYNSPLHF; cdr3_nt: TGTGCCAGCAGCTCCCGGACAGCTCACTCCTATAATTCACCCCTCCACTTT
d_call: .; clone_size: .; v_call: TRBV14; cdr3_length: 18; j_call: TRBJ1-1; cdr3_aa: CASSQDYSVLIGGDEAFF; cdr3_nt: TGTGCCAGCAGCCAAGATTACTCTGTGCTGATAGGGGGGGATGAAGCTTTCTTT
d_call: TRBD1; clone_size: .; v_call: TRBV5-1; cdr3_length: 16; j_call: TRBJ2-5; cdr3_aa: CASSLGPGAGGETQYF; cdr3_nt: TGCGCCAGCAGCTTGGGCCCTGGGGCAGGGGGAGAGACCCAGTACTTC
d_call: .; clone_size: .; v_call: TRBV18; cdr3_length: 17; j_call: TRBJ2-7; cdr3_aa: CASSPRREGQASDEQYF; cdr3_nt: TGTGCCAGCTCACCCCGGCGGGAGGGACAGGCAAGCGACGAGCAGTACTTC
d_call: .; clone_size: .; v_call: TRBV7-9; cdr3_length: 13; j_call: TRBJ1-2; cdr3_aa: CASSLGQSYGYTF; cdr3_nt: TGTGCCAGCAGTTTAGGACAAAGCTATGGCTACACCTTC
d_call: .; clone_size: .; v_call: TRBV9; cdr3_length: 13; j_call: TRBJ1-2; cdr3_aa: CASSVKGTYGYTF; cdr3_nt: TGTGCCAGCAGCGTAAAAGGGACTTATGGCTACACCTTC
d_call: TRBD1; clone_size: .; v_call: TRBV5-1; cdr3_length: 14; j_call: TRBJ2-7; cdr3_aa: CASSSGGRTYEQYF; cdr3_nt: TGCGCCAGCAGCTCAGGGGGTCGGACCTACGAGCAGTACTTC
d_call: TRBD1; clone_size: once; v_call: TRBV11-2; cdr3_length: 15; j_call: TRBJ1-2; cdr3_aa: CASSPGTGALSGYTF; cdr3_nt: TGTGCCAGCAGCCCCGGGACAGGGGCGCTCTCTGGCTACACCTTC
d_call: .; clone_size: .; v_call: TRBV27; cdr3_length: 14; j_call: TRBJ2-2; cdr3_aa: CASSQPRYTGELFF; cdr3_nt: TGTGCCAGCAGCCAACCCCGGTACACCGGGGAGCTGTTTTTT
d_call: TRBD1; clone_size: .; v_call: TRBV27; cdr3_length: 14; j_call: TRBJ1-2; cdr3_aa: CASRRAGTGVGYTF; cdr3_nt: TGTGCCAGCAGACGAGCCGGGACAGGGGTTGGCTACACCTTC
d_call: .; clone_size: .; v_call: TRBV18; cdr3_length: 16; j_call: TRBJ1-6; cdr3_aa: CASSPLPRTANSPLHF; cdr3_nt: TGTGCCAGCTCACCCCTTCCTCGGACAGCCAATTCACCCCTCCACTTT
d_call: .; clone_size: .; v_call: TRBV2; cdr3_length: 13; j_call: TRBJ1-2; cdr3_aa: CASVLTGSYGYTF; cdr3_nt: TGTGCCAGCGTCCTGACAGGATCCTATGGCTACACCTTC
d_call: TRBD1; clone_size: .; v_call: TRBV7-8; cdr3_length: 13; j_call: TRBJ1-2; cdr3_aa: CASSADRGNGYTF; cdr3_nt: TGTGCCAGCAGCGCTGACAGGGGAAACGGCTACACCTTC
d_call: .; clone_size: once; v_call: TRBV10-3; cdr3_length: 13; j_call: TRBJ1-1; cdr3_aa: CAITRGGNTEAFF; cdr3_nt: TGTGCCATCACCCGGGGGGGGAACACTGAAGCTTTCTTT
d_call: TRBD2; clone_size: once; v_call: TRBV7-2; cdr3_length: 13; j_call: TRBJ2-7; cdr3_aa: CASSRTLAGGQSF; cdr3_nt: TGTGCCAGCAGCCGGACCTTAGCGGGGGGGCAGTCCTTC
d_call: .; clone_size: .; v_call: TRBV6-5; cdr3_length: 13; j_call: TRBJ2-1; cdr3_aa: CASSYGGLDEQFF; cdr3_nt: TGTGCCAGCAGTTACGGGGGCCTGGATGAGCAGTTCTTC
d_call: TRBD1; clone_size: few; v_call: TRBV25-1; cdr3_length: 14; j_call: TRBJ1-4; cdr3_aa: CASQSQGAQEKLFF; cdr3_nt: TGTGCCAGCCAATCTCAGGGGGCACAAGAAAAACTGTTTTTT
d_call: TRBD2; clone_size: .; v_call: TRBV7-8; cdr3_length: 18; j_call: TRBJ2-3; cdr3_aa: CASTPPERGGSSTDTQYF; cdr3_nt: TGTGCCAGCACCCCTCCCGAGCGGGGGGGTTCTAGCACAGATACGCAGTATTTT
d_call: TRBD1; clone_size: .; v_call: TRBV3-1/TRBV3-2; cdr3_length: 15; j_call: TRBJ1-2; cdr3_aa: CASSPEPTGAGGYTF; cdr3_nt: TGTGCCAGCAGCCCCGAACCGACAGGGGCGGGTGGCTACACCTTC
d_call: .; clone_size: .; v_call: TRBV9; cdr3_length: 13; j_call: TRBJ1-2; cdr3_aa: CASSAGLLLGYTF; cdr3_nt: TGTGCCAGCAGTGCGGGACTCCTCCTTGGCTACACCTTC
d_call: .; clone_size: .; v_call: TRBV19; cdr3_length: 16; j_call: TRBJ2-7; cdr3_aa: CASSTLPTGTYYEQYF; cdr3_nt: TGTGCCAGTAGTACCCTCCCCACAGGGACCTACTACGAGCAGTACTTC
d_call: TRBD1; clone_size: .; v_call: TRBV5-1; cdr3_length: 15; j_call: TRBJ1-6; cdr3_aa: CASSTGQGSNSPLHF; cdr3_nt: TGCGCCAGCAGCACAGGACAGGGATCTAATTCACCCCTCCACTTT
d_call: TRBD2; clone_size: .; v_call: TRBV3-1/TRBV3-2; cdr3_length: 15; j_call: TRBJ2-7; cdr3_aa: CASTPTSGGAYEQYF; cdr3_nt: TGTGCCAGCACCCCGACCAGCGGGGGGGCTTACGAGCAGTACTTC
d_call: TRBD2; clone_size: .; v_call: TRBV7-2; cdr3_length: 18; j_call: TRBJ2-2; cdr3_aa: CASSFPTSGGTNTGELFF; cdr3_nt: TGTGCCAGCAGTTTTCCAACTAGCGGGGGCACGAACACCGGGGAGCTGTTTTTT
d_call: .; clone_size: .; v_call: TRBV5-5; cdr3_length: 14; j_call: TRBJ1-4; cdr3_aa: CASTGGKVNEKLFF; cdr3_nt: TGTGCCAGCACCGGCGGGAAGGTTAATGAAAAACTGTTTTTT
d_call: .; clone_size: .; v_call: TRBV4-1; cdr3_length: 12; j_call: TRBJ2-2; cdr3_aa: CASSEHTGELFF; cdr3_nt: TGCGCCAGCAGCGAGCACACCGGGGAGCTGTTTTTT
d_call: .; clone_size: .; v_call: TRBV4-2; cdr3_length: 15; j_call: TRBJ1-4; cdr3_aa: CASSLLGGGREKLFF; cdr3_nt: TGTGCCAGCAGCCTTTTAGGGGGGGGTAGAGAAAAACTGTTTTTT
d_call: .; clone_size: .; v_call: TRBV28; cdr3_length: 12; j_call: TRBJ2-7; cdr3_aa: CAIHQGGYEQYF; cdr3_nt: TGTGCCATACATCAGGGGGGCTACGAGCAGTACTTC
d_call: TRBD1; clone_size: .; v_call: TRBV7-3; cdr3_length: 13; j_call: TRBJ2-7; cdr3_aa: CASSFRGQGEQYF; cdr3_nt: TGTGCCAGCAGCTTTAGGGGACAGGGAGAGCAGTACTTC
d_call: .; clone_size: .; v_call: TRBV24-1; cdr3_length: 14; j_call: TRBJ1-2; cdr3_aa: CATSDTQGRYGYTF; cdr3_nt: TGTGCCACCAGTGATACACAGGGTAGATATGGCTACACCTTC
d_call: TRBD1; clone_size: .; v_call: TRBV27; cdr3_length: 15; j_call: TRBJ2-2; cdr3_aa: CASSLTGGKAGELFF; cdr3_nt: TGTGCCAGCAGTTTAACAGGGGGAAAGGCCGGGGAGCTGTTTTTT
d_call: .; clone_size: .; v_call: TRBV5-1; cdr3_length: 16; j_call: TRBJ1-3; cdr3_aa: CASSPIAPRSGNTIYF; cdr3_nt: TGCGCCAGCAGCCCAATTGCCCCGCGCTCTGGAAACACCATATATTTT
d_call: .; clone_size: .; v_call: TRBV2; cdr3_length: 14; j_call: TRBJ1-2; cdr3_aa: CASIRRPDAWGYTF; cdr3_nt: TGTGCCAGCATTCGGAGACCCGATGCGTGGGGCTACACCTTC
d_call: TRBD1; clone_size: .; v_call: TRBV5-4; cdr3_length: 15; j_call: TRBJ1-1; cdr3_aa: CASSFDRVNVAEAFF; cdr3_nt: TGTGCCAGCAGTTTCGACAGGGTGAACGTGGCTGAAGCTTTCTTT
d_call: TRBD2; clone_size: .; v_call: TRBV9; cdr3_length: 19; j_call: TRBJ2-3; cdr3_aa: CASSPASGERGWDTDTQYF; cdr3_nt: TGTGCCAGCAGCCCGGCTAGCGGGGAACGGGGCTGGGATACAGATACGCAGTATTTT
d_call: .; clone_size: once; v_call: TRBV19; cdr3_length: 13; j_call: TRBJ2-7; cdr3_aa: CASSMGRADEQYF; cdr3_nt: TGTGCCAGTAGTATGGGCAGGGCAGACGAGCAGTACTTC
d_call: TRBD1; clone_size: .; v_call: TRBV5-4; cdr3_length: 15; j_call: TRBJ1-2; cdr3_aa: CASSSLDRGVYGYTF; cdr3_nt: TGTGCCAGCAGCTCCTTAGACAGGGGGGTATATGGCTACACCTTC
d_call: TRBD2; clone_size: .; v_call: TRBV27; cdr3_length: 14; j_call: TRBJ2-2; cdr3_aa: CASTPGGGTGELFF; cdr3_nt: TGTGCCAGCACCCCGGGGGGGGGCACCGGGGAGCTGTTTTTT
d_call: .; clone_size: .; v_call: TRBV18; cdr3_length: 15; j_call: TRBJ2-7; cdr3_aa: CASSIDRLQSYEQYF; cdr3_nt: TGTGCCAGCTCGATCGACAGGCTACAGTCCTACGAGCAGTACTTC
d_call: .; clone_size: .; v_call: TRBV7-6; cdr3_length: 16; j_call: TRBJ2-7; cdr3_aa: CASSRAVAVGSYEQYF; cdr3_nt: TGTGCCAGCAGCCGGGCGGTAGCGGTAGGGTCCTACGAGCAGTACTTC
d_call: .; clone_size: .; v_call: TRBV4-2; cdr3_length: 16; j_call: TRBJ1-5; cdr3_aa: CASSQEAEYSNQPQHF; cdr3_nt: TGTGCCAGCAGCCAAGAAGCGGAATATAGCAATCAGCCCCAGCATTTT
d_call: .; clone_size: .; v_call: TRBV3-1/TRBV3-2; cdr3_length: 16; j_call: TRBJ2-3; cdr3_aa: CASSQPPGSSTDTQYF; cdr3_nt: TGTGCCAGCAGCCAACCGCCGGGGAGCAGCACAGATACGCAGTATTTT
d_call: TRBD1; clone_size: once; v_call: TRBV19; cdr3_length: 13; j_call: TRBJ2-7; cdr3_aa: CASSSGGKYEQYF; cdr3_nt: TGTGCCAGTAGTTCAGGGGGCAAGTACGAGCAGTACTTC
d_call: TRBD1; clone_size: .; v_call: TRBV24-1; cdr3_length: 13; j_call: TRBJ1-2; cdr3_aa: CATQGTGVEGYTF; cdr3_nt: TGTGCCACGCAGGGGACAGGTGTAGAAGGCTACACCTTC
d_call: .; clone_size: .; v_call: TRBV18; cdr3_length: 14; j_call: TRBJ1-2; cdr3_aa: CASSPGGLGYGYTF; cdr3_nt: TGTGCCAGCTCCCCCGGGGGTTTGGGCTATGGCTACACCTTC
d_call: .; clone_size: few; v_call: TRBV6-2/TRBV6-3; cdr3_length: 13; j_call: TRBJ2-3; cdr3_aa: CASSLSSTDTQYF; cdr3_nt: TGTGCCAGCAGTTTATCTAGCACAGATACGCAGTATTTT
d_call: .; clone_size: .; v_call: TRBV30; cdr3_length: 13; j_call: TRBJ1-2; cdr3_aa: CAWSDSGDGGYTF; cdr3_nt: TGTGCCTGGAGTGATTCAGGGGACGGTGGCTACACCTTC
d_call: TRBD2; clone_size: .; v_call: TRBV7-3; cdr3_length: 15; j_call: TRBJ2-1; cdr3_aa: CASSLKGTSYNEQFF; cdr3_nt: TGTGCCAGCAGCTTAAAGGGGACTAGCTACAATGAGCAGTTCTTC
d_call: .; clone_size: .; v_call: TRBV28; cdr3_length: 17; j_call: TRBJ1-2; cdr3_aa: CASTPPLYRTSNYGYTF; cdr3_nt: TGTGCCAGCACCCCCCCTCTCTACAGGACCTCTAACTATGGCTACACCTTC
d_call: TRBD1; clone_size: .; v_call: TRBV5-1; cdr3_length: 17; j_call: TRBJ2-7; cdr3_aa: CASSSTLGTGGSYEQYF; cdr3_nt: TGCGCCAGCAGCTCCACCCTGGGGACAGGGGGTTCCTACGAGCAGTACTTC
d_call: TRBD2; clone_size: .; v_call: TRBV5-1; cdr3_length: 20; j_call: TRBJ2-6; cdr3_aa: CASSTPPASGGAGGANVLTF; cdr3_nt: TGCGCCAGCAGCACCCCTCCAGCTAGCGGGGGGGCCGGTGGGGCCAACGTCCTGACTTTC
d_call: TRBD2; clone_size: .; v_call: TRBV7-3; cdr3_length: 15; j_call: TRBJ2-1; cdr3_aa: CASSFSGGPGNEQFF; cdr3_nt: TGTGCCAGCAGTTTTAGCGGGGGCCCGGGCAATGAGCAGTTCTTC
d_call: TRBD2; clone_size: once; v_call: TRBV28; cdr3_length: 15; j_call: TRBJ2-7; cdr3_aa: CASSLPGRGGHEQYF; cdr3_nt: TGTGCCAGCAGTCTTCCGGGGAGGGGTGGCCACGAGCAGTACTTC
d_call: .; clone_size: .; v_call: TRBV5-1; cdr3_length: 15; j_call: TRBJ1-1; cdr3_aa: CASSPGQTKNTEAFF; cdr3_nt: TGCGCCAGCAGCCCCGGACAGACTAAGAACACTGAAGCTTTCTTT
d_call: .; clone_size: .; v_call: TRBV6-5; cdr3_length: 14; j_call: TRBJ1-1; cdr3_aa: CASSYRTSNTEAFF; cdr3_nt: TGTGCCAGCAGTTATCGGACATCGAACACTGAAGCTTTCTTT
d_call: .; clone_size: .; v_call: TRBV4-1; cdr3_length: 14; j_call: TRBJ2-3; cdr3_aa: CASSRGGATDTQYF; cdr3_nt: TGCGCCAGCAGCCGAGGGGGAGCGACAGATACGCAGTATTTT
d_call: TRBD1; clone_size: .; v_call: TRBV12-5; cdr3_length: 16; j_call: TRBJ1-6; cdr3_aa: CASGPGQGSYNSPLHF; cdr3_nt: TGTGCTAGTGGTCCGGGACAGGGGTCCTATAATTCACCCCTCCACTTT